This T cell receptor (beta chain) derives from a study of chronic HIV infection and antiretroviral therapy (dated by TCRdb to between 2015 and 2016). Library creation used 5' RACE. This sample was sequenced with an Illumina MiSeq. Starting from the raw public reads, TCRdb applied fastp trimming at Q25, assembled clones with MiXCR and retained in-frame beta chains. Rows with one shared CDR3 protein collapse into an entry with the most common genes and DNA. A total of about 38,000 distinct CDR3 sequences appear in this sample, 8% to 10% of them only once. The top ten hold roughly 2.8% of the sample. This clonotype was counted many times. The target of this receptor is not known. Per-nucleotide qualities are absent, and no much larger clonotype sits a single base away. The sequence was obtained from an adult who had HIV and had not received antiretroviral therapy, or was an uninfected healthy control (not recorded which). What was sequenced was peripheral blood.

The DNA reads as follows: TGCAGCGTCCCCTTACTAGCGGGGGGATACAATGAGCAGTTCTTC. Translated, it gives CSVPLLAGGYNEQFF. This chain is built from TRBV29-1 and TRBJ2-1, with 12 middle bases fitting TRBD2. The CDR3 starts with the cysteine, ends with the phenylalanine, and has 15 residues. CDR3 DNA only is kept here, 45 bases in frame from base 1. The germline V gene sets CDR1 to SQVTM and CDR2 to ANQGSEA. Here V drops 6 bases and J drops 4 bases, and the junction holds 7 bases not matched to any gene.